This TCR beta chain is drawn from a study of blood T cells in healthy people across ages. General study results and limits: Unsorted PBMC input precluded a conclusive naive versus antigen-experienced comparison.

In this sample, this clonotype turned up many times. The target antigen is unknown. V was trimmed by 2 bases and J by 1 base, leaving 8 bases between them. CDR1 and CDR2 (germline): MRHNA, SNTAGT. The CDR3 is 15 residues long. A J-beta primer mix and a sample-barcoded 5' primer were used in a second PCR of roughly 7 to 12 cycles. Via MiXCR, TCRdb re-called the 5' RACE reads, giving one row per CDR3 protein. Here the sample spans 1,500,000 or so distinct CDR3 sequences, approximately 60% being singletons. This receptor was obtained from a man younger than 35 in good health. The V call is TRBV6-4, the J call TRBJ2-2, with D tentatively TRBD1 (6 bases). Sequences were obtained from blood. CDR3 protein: CASSDPGQNTGELFF. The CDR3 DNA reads TGTGCCAGCAGTGACCCGGGACAGAACACCGGGGAGCTGTTTTTT.